The 32 T cell receptor beta chains below come from one sample, sequenced in a study of metastatic and nonmetastatic thyroid tumors (dated by TCRdb to 2020 to 2021). Before undergoing thyroid surgery, none of the patients had been given any kind of treatment. Libraries were constructed by PCR. This sample was sequenced with an Illumina HiSeq 4000. TCRdb reran the public reads through fastp at Q25 and MiXCR, keeping productive beta chains. This sample has 25,000 to 30,000 clones in its table, and around 3.5% of those were observed once. The ten largest clones capture about 3.3% of the sample. The sample was blood. All receptors come from a male donor with papillary thyroid cancer or a benign thyroid nodule (not recorded which). Some clones in this sample may be carry-over from other donors' samples.

This clone was detected only a few times. The chain combines TRBV28 with TRBJ2-7; possible D gene TRBD1, 6 bases. The CDR3 extends over 13 amino acids. Germline V lookup: CDR1 MDHEN, CDR2 SYDVKM. Trimming left V 3 bases short and J 7 bases short, with 13 bases between. CDR3 in amino acids: CASSLHRALEQYF. The CDR3 nucleotides read TGTGCCAGCAGTTTGCACAGGGCTTTGGAGCAGTACTTC.

The V gene is TRBV30, the J gene TRBJ1-4; maybe TRBD1 (6 bases). Germline CDR1 reads GTSNPN; CDR2 reads SVGIG (reference sequence). The CDR3 is 16 amino acids. The ends were cut back, 3 bases at V and 4 bases at J, with 18 bases in the middle. CDR3 amino acids: CAWRTGTSGVNEKLFF. CDR3 sequence (DNA): TGTGCCTGGAGAACCGGGACAAGCGGGGTTAATGAAAAACTGTTTTTT.

This clone showed up many times. The chain uses TRBV10-3 and TRBJ1-1; D uncertain. The CDR3 covers 13 residues. The V end lost 6 bases, the J end lost 1 base, and 9 bases lay between the germline ends. Per the germline V gene, CDR1 is ENHRY and CDR2 is SYGVKD. The CDR3 sequence: CAISDAGNTEAFF. DNA of the CDR3: TGTGCCATCAGCGACGCGGGGAACACTGAAGCTTTCTTT.

This clone was observed at least ten times. J is TRBJ2-2 and V is TRBV19, with TRBD1 as a possible D gene (7 bases). The CDR3 length is 14 residues. Germline values: CDR1 LNHDA, CDR2 SQIVND (reference sequence). V lost 7 bases, J lost 5 bases, and 14 bases lay in between. This chain's CDR3 is CASMRAGGTGELFF. The CDR3 DNA reads TGTGCCAGTATGCGGGCAGGGGGGACCGGGGAGCTGTTTTTT.

This clone is medium-sized. CDR3 nucleotide sequence: TGTGCCAGCAGTTCGGCGGGAGGCACAGATACGCAGTATTTT. Its translation is CASSSAGGTDTQYF. The V and J genes are TRBV12-3 or TRBV12-4 and TRBJ2-3; 7 bases fit TRBD2. Losses at the gene ends were 4 bases for V and 1 base for J; bases not matched to a gene: 2. The CDR3 loop spans 14 amino acids.

This clone was found many times. This chain links TRBV3-1 with TRBJ1-6; unclear D gene. The germline gives CDR1 LGHDT, CDR2 YNNKEL (reference sequence). This CDR3 has 13 residues. The V end was cut by 3 bases, the J end by 10 bases, with 10 bases between. In DNA form, the CDR3 reads TGTGCCAGCAGCCAGTCGAGGGAGTCACCCCTCCACTTT. Residues: CASSQSRESPLHF.

A remark on this clone: The identical CDR3 is also encoded by other nucleotide sequences in the sample. This rearrangement joins TRBV28 to TRBJ1-2; D uncertain. V was trimmed by 5 bases and J by 3 bases, leaving 19 bases between them. Germline V gene sequence: CDR1 MDHEN, CDR2 SYDVKM. CDR3 length equals 16 residues. Here the CDR3 DNA reads TGTGCCAGCAGTGTCTCTACCCTGGTGGCATACTATGGCTACACCTTC. Protein sequence: CASSVSTLVAYYGYTF.

This clone came up many times. The chain carries TRBV19 and TRBJ1-5; D call uncertain. The CDR3 has 16 residues. Trimming removed 5 bases at V and 0 bases at J, with 14 bases between. Looked up from germline, CDR1 is LNHDA and CDR2 is SQIVND (reference sequence). As DNA, the CDR3 is TGTGCCAGTAGTTCTCCCCTACCTTGTAGCAATCAGCCCCAGCATTTT. Translated, it gives CASSSPLPCSNQPQHF.

This clone appeared a few times. The chain uses TRBV7-6 and TRBJ2-7; D possibly corresponds to TRBD1 (5 bases). The CDR3 loop spans 15 amino acids. Germline CDR1 and CDR2: SGHVS and FNYEAQ. V gave up 1 base and J gave up 2 bases, with 12 bases separating them. In DNA, the CDR3 is TGTGCCAGCAGCTTAGGTTACCAGGGTACCTACGAGCAGTACTTC. As protein: CASSLGYQGTYEQYF.

There are many counts of this clone. The chain carries TRBV11-2 and TRBJ2-7; 13 bases are a match to TRBD2. The V gene end was trimmed by 5 bases and the J gene end by 3 bases; junction bases not matched to a gene: 4. Germline CDR1 and CDR2: SGHAT and FQNNGV. This CDR3 contains 15 residues. This chain's CDR3 is CASSRRLAGGYEQYF. The CDR3 nucleotides are TGTGCCAGCAGCCGACGACTAGCGGGAGGCTACGAGCAGTACTTC.

This chain joins TRBV4-1 and TRBJ2-7; D is uncertain. V was cut by 6 bases and J by 1 base, with 13 bases left in between. This CDR3 has 14 residues. CDR1 and CDR2 from the germline V gene are MGHRA and YSYEKL. This chain's CDR3 is CASSLSVSSYEQYF. Written as DNA, the CDR3 is TGCGCCAGCAGTCTGAGCGTGTCGTCCTACGAGCAGTACTTC.

This clone was seen a few times. The chain couples TRBV7-9 to TRBJ1-1, with 7 bases identical to TRBD1. V shed 4 bases and J 10 bases; nucleotides not matched to a gene: 3. CDR3 length equals 11 residues. CDR1 and CDR2 from the germline V gene are SEHNR and FQNEAQ (reference sequence). In DNA, the CDR3 is TGTGCCAGCAGCTCCGGGACAGCAGCTTTCTTT. Amino acid sequence: CASSSGTAAFF.

There are a few counts of this clone. The chain links TRBV25-1 to TRBJ1-2; 10 nucleotides line up with TRBD1. The CDR3 loop spans 13 amino acids. CDR1 and CDR2 (germline): MGHDK, SYGVNS. V shed 4 bases and J 7 bases; nucleotides not matched to a gene: 3. The CDR3 nucleotides are TGTGCCAGCAGTGGGACAGGGGGAACTGGCTACACCTTC. Translation: CASSGTGGTGYTF.

The genes are TRBV5-1 and TRBJ2-7, with D perhaps matching TRBD1 (6 bases). The CDR3 spans 14 residues. V lost 0 bases and J 5 bases, leaving 12 bases between the germline ends. Germline V CDR1 and CDR2: SGHRS, YFSETQ. CDR3 DNA sequence: TGCGCCAGCAGCTTGGCGGCAGGGGATCACGAGCAGTACTTC. This sequence encodes CASSLAAGDHEQYF.

This clone came up a few times. The chain employs TRBV6-1 and TRBJ1-3, with D possibly TRBD1 on 6 matching bases. CDR1 MNHNS and CDR2 SASEGT come from the germline V gene. The CDR3 contains 14 residues. Trimming cost V 8 bases and J 4 bases, with 15 bases left between them. DNA of the CDR3: TGTGCCAGCGCCCGGACAGTGGGAGGAAACACCATATATTTT. Translation: CASARTVGGNTIYF.

This clone was seen repeatedly, ten times or more. This chain links TRBV10-3 with TRBJ1-6; no definite D call. Germline V CDR1 and CDR2: ENHRY, SYGVKD. Trimming stripped 10 bases from V and 6 bases from J, with 19 bases between. The CDR3 totals 15 residues. The CDR3 loop is CATAGAPGGNSPLHF. For the CDR3, the DNA is TGTGCCACCGCGGGAGCCCCCGGAGGTAATTCACCCCTCCACTTT.

This clone was detected ten times or more. The chain uses TRBV20-1 and TRBJ2-7, with 8 nucleotides matching TRBD2. The CDR3 sequence is 13 residues long. The germline gives CDR1 DFQATT, CDR2 SNEGSKA (reference sequence). The V segment lost 2 bases and the J segment 2 bases; nucleotides outside the gene matches: 2. The CDR3 region is CSARRGGAYEQYF. CDR3 sequence (DNA): TGCAGTGCTAGACGGGGGGGGGCCTACGAGCAGTACTTC.

This clone showed up many times. The chain carries TRBV5-1 and TRBJ2-1; 7 nucleotides line up with TRBD1. The CDR3 runs 14 residues. V shed 0 bases and J 5 bases; nucleotides not matched to a gene: 2. The V gene's germline CDR1 is SGHRS and CDR2 YFSETQ. Written as DNA, the CDR3 is TGCGCCAGCAGCTTGGGGGACAGTAACAATGAGCAGTTCTTC. This gives the protein CASSLGDSNNEQFF.

This clone was detected many times. This rearrangement joins TRBV7-2 to TRBJ2-2, with 8 bases lining up with TRBD1. The CDR3 is made up of 17 amino acids. Germline values: CDR1 SGHTA, CDR2 FQGNSA. J was trimmed by 4 bases and V by 1 base; bases with no gene match: 8. The CDR3 sequence: CASSLGLRTGPTGELFF. CDR3 nucleotides: TGTGCCAGCAGCTTAGGACTCCGGACAGGGCCCACCGGGGAGCTGTTTTTT.

This clone turned up a few times. The chain combines TRBV6-1 with TRBJ2-3, with 8 bases aligning to TRBD1. This CDR3 has 16 amino acids. Germline V gene data show CDR1 as MNHNS and CDR2 as SASEGT. The J segment lost 2 bases and the V segment lost 6 bases, leaving 10 bases of the junction unmatched. CDR3 protein: CASSRGQALPTDTQYF. In nucleotides, the CDR3 is TGTGCCAGCAGCCGGGGACAGGCCCTCCCCACAGATACGCAGTATTTT.

In this sample, this clone turned up a few times. The J gene is TRBJ2-3, the V gene TRBV2; D perhaps matches TRBD2 (6 bases). The germline V gene encodes CDR1 SNHLY and CDR2 FYNNEI. The V and J ends lost 6 bases and 1 base respectively, with 20 bases between them. CDR3 length: 17 amino acids. CDR3 loop: CASRVGVGGGGTDTQYF. CDR3 DNA sequence: TGTGCCAGCAGGGTGGGGGTTGGGGGAGGAGGCACAGATACGCAGTATTTT.

This clone was detected a few times. An end of the junction differs from the germline gene, which may be a read error. This chain connects TRBV6-1 to TRBJ2-7; tentatively, D is TRBD1 (5 bases). The V gene's germline CDR1 is MNHNS and CDR2 SASEGT. The length of the CDR3 is 12 residues. In nucleotides, the CDR3 is TGTGCCAGCAGTGAAGGATGGCAGGGTGGGCACTTC. It translates to CASSEGWQGGHF.

This clone came up many times. The chain recombines TRBV10-1 with TRBJ2-7; D could derive from TRBD1 or TRBD2 (5 bases each). The CDR3 consists of 14 residues. Trimming shortened V by 6 bases and J by 0 bases, and 12 bases separated the two germline ends. CDR1 and CDR2 (germline): WNHNN, SYGVQD (reference sequence). CDR3 residues: CASSPGRGSYEQYF. CDR3 DNA: TGCGCCAGCAGCCCGGGACGGGGCTCCTACGAGCAGTACTTC.

This clone was seen at least ten times. This chain uses TRBV12-3 or TRBV12-4 with TRBJ2-4; 8 bases line up with TRBD1. The CDR3 is 14 residues long. V shed 5 bases and J 8 bases; nucleotides not matched to a gene: 8. In nucleotides, the CDR3 is TGTGCCAGCAGTCCCAGGGGGCGCGAGGACATTCAGTACTTC. Encoded protein: CASSPRGREDIQYF.

A note on this clone: This could be a read error, since a much larger clone is one nucleotide away. This chain uses TRBV9 with TRBJ1-2; tentatively, D is TRBD1 (6 bases). This CDR3 contains 15 residues. Trimming took 0 bases from V and 4 from J, leaving 13 bases between them. Germline V CDR1 and CDR2: SGDLS, YYNGEE. CDR3 coding DNA: TGTGCCAGCAGCGTAGACGGGGGCAGTAGCTATGGCTACACCTTC. It codes for CASSVDGGSSYGYTF.

This clone was counted ten times or more. The chain uses TRBV4-2 and TRBJ1-4, with D uncertain. This CDR3 spans 16 amino acids. V lost 0 bases and J lost 4, with 12 bases in between. Germline V gives CDR1 LGHNA, CDR2 YNFKEQ. CDR3 coding DNA: TGTGCCAGCAGCCAAGATTTTCGGGGTATTAATGAAAAACTGTTTTTT. It is translated as CASSQDFRGINEKLFF.

The V call is TRBV11-1, the J call TRBJ1-2, with 9 bases matching TRBD1. Trimming at V came to 5 bases and at J to 8 bases, leaving 3 bases not matched to a gene. The length of the CDR3 is 12 residues. CDR1 is SGHAT, CDR2 FQDESV, per germline (reference sequence). CDR3 sequence (DNA): TGTGCCAGCAGCACCACAGGGGGCGGCTACACCTTC. Translation: CASSTTGGGYTF.

This clone was detected a few times. The chain employs TRBV12-3 or TRBV12-4 and TRBJ2-3; 7 bases map to TRBD2. Trimming took 2 bases from V and 2 from J; bases not matched to a gene: 1. This CDR3 contains 14 residues. The CDR3 loop reads CASSLLADTDTQYF. The DNA for the CDR3 is TGTGCCAGCAGTTTACTAGCGGACACAGATACGCAGTATTTT.

This clone was seen a few times. The rearrangement uses TRBV11-1 and TRBJ2-2; 9 nucleotides line up with TRBD1. After removal of 5 bases from V and 7 bases from J, the junction contained 5 bases not matched to a gene. Germline-derived CDR1 and CDR2 are SGHAT and FQDESV (reference sequence). The CDR3 runs 14 residues. As DNA, the CDR3 is TGTGCCAGCAGCCCGGACAGGGGAAGCGGGGAGCTGTTTTTT. This encodes CASSPDRGSGELFF.

This clone has a count of ten or more. The gene calls are TRBV2 and TRBJ2-7; D perhaps matches TRBD1 (6 bases). The germline V gene encodes CDR1 SNHLY and CDR2 FYNNEI. The ends were cut back, 7 bases at V and 2 bases at J, with 15 bases in the middle. CDR3 size: 14 residues. CDR3 in DNA: TGTGCCAGCACCGTTGACAGGTTGACCTACGAGCAGTACTTC. This codes for CASTVDRLTYEQYF.

This clone was observed many times. The chain combines TRBV27 with TRBJ2-3; no reliable D call. V was pared by 2 bases and J by 6 bases, with 9 bases between. CDR1 is MNHEY, CDR2 SMNVEV, per germline (reference sequence). The CDR3 has 13 amino acids. CDR3 protein: CASSLVLGDTQYF. The DNA of the CDR3 is TGTGCCAGCAGTTTAGTGTTAGGGGATACGCAGTATTTT.

This clone appeared a few times. The rearrangement links TRBV7-9 to TRBJ2-3; a weak D match, TRBD2 (5 bases). The V end was cut by 7 bases, the J end by 5 bases, with 16 bases between. This CDR3 is built from 14 residues. Germline CDR1 is SEHNR and CDR2 is FQNEAQ (reference sequence). The CDR3 protein is CASNSEGAVDTQYF. The DNA of the CDR3 is TGTGCCAGCAACTCAGAGGGTGCGGTAGATACGCAGTATTTT.